The rows below give T cell receptor beta chains drawn from one sample of a study of T cell changes during pregnancy in multiple sclerosis. The repertoire was sequenced with immunoSEQ multiplex PCR; TCRdb's copy has only in-frame clones and lacks some. In the table there are approximately 11,000 clones, 80% to 90% of which are singletons. Material: CD8+ T cells from peripheral blood mononuclear cells, obtained in the first trimester of pregnancy. These receptors all come from a female donor in good health, enrolled as a control in a pregnancy study. Each CDR3 is given with its conserved first and last residue. Fields, in order: clone size, CDR3 length, J gene, V gene, D gene, CDR3 DNA, CDR3 protein. D genes are given only for firm matches. Not all rows give a size; the values are once, few, many and, for expanded clones, a class.

NA 13 TRBJ1-1 TRBV7-8 TRBD1 TGTGCCAGCAGCGGGACAGAGAACACTGAAGCTTTCTTT CASSGTENTEAFF
NA 14 TRBJ1-1 TRBV5-6 NA TGTGCCAGCAGCCCGGTAGGCCGGGACACTGAAGCTTTCTTT CASSPVGRDTEAFF
NA 15 TRBJ2-5 TRBV10-3 NA TGTGCCATCAGTGGGTTTCAGGGAAACCAAGAGACCCAGTACTTC CAISGFQGNQETQYF
NA 15 TRBJ2-1 TRBV6-5 TRBD1 TGTGCCAGCAGTCCCCTTGGGACAGGCTACAATGAGCAGTTCTTC CASSPLGTGYNEQFF
NA 15 TRBJ2-1 TRBV6-5 TRBD2 TGTGCCAGCAGTTACTCGATAGCGGGGGGGGACGAGCAGTTCTTC CASSYSIAGGDEQFF
NA 14 TRBJ1-2 TRBV5-8 NA TGTGCCAGCAGCCAACGTGAGTTCGTCGGGGGCTACACCTTC CASSQREFVGGYTF
NA 13 TRBJ1-2 TRBV10-3 NA TGTGCCATGCACAGGGCGGATTTTGATGGCTACACCTTC CAMHRADFDGYTF
NA 15 TRBJ2-7 TRBV7-9 NA TGTGCCAGCAGCTCCCCAGGTATTGGGGCCGGCGAGCAGTACTTC CASSSPGIGAGEQYF
NA 15 TRBJ2-7 TRBV7-9 TRBD1 TGTGCCAGCAGCTCCACAGGGGACCCCTCCTACGAGCAGTACTTC CASSSTGDPSYEQYF
few 16 TRBJ1-2 TRBV9 TRBD1 TGTGCCAGCAGCGCCGACAGGGCCTCATCCGACTATGGCTACACCTTC CASSADRASSDYGYTF
once 16 TRBJ1-6 TRBV27 TRBD1 TGTGCCAGCAGCCTGGACAGGGGATATAATCGCTCACCCCTCCACTTT CASSLDRGYNRSPLHF
NA 16 TRBJ2-7 TRBV7-9 NA TGTGCCAGCAGCTTAGTATCTCCCAGGAACTCCTACGAGCAGTACTTC CASSLVSPRNSYEQYF
once 16 TRBJ2-3 TRBV9 NA TGTGCCAGCAGCGAAGGGGGGGCCTATGGCACAGATACGCAGTATTTT CASSEGGAYGTDTQYF
NA 16 TRBJ2-5 TRBV2 TRBD2 TGTGCCAGCAGATATATTACTAGCGGGGGTGTGGAGACCCAGTACTTC CASRYITSGGVETQYF
NA 14 TRBJ1-1 TRBV6-5 TRBD1 TGTGCCAGCACCGAGACAGGGCGAGGCACTGAAGCTTTCTTT CASTETGRGTEAFF
NA 15 TRBJ2-5 TRBV6-1 TRBD2 TGTGCCAGCAGTGAGACTAGCGGGGGGGCAGAGACCCAGTACTTC CASSETSGGAETQYF
NA 15 TRBJ1-4 TRBV5-1 TRBD1 TGCGCCAGCAGCTTGATGGGACAGGGCGGTGAAAAACTGTTTTTT CASSLMGQGGEKLFF